What follows is one T cell receptor (beta chain) and its context. The data stem from a study of T cell responses to AZD1222 COVID-19 vaccine. Germline CDR1 LGHNA, CDR2 YNFKEQ. The V and J ends lost 1 base and 7 bases, in that order; junction bases with no gene match: 13. There are 18 residues in the CDR3. Data came from immunoSEQ multiplex PCR; TCRdb stores just in-frame clones and leaves some out. Of roughly 120,000 clones listed, roughly nine tenths are singletons. The material sequenced was peripheral blood, taken on day 0 of AZD1222 vaccination. This TCR derives from an adult in good health. This chain links TRBV4-2 with TRBJ1-6; 7 nucleotides align to TRBD1. This CDR3 reads CASSQGGGGTARNSPLHF. CDR3 bases: TGTGCCAGCAGCCAAGGAGGGGGGGGGACAGCGAGGAATTCACCCCTCCACTTT.